These 30 T cell receptor beta chains were all obtained from the same sample, sequenced in a study of post-analysis software for immune sequencing data. Study findings and constraints: Among five TRBV segments more frequent in patients than controls were TRBV5-6, TRBV5-1 and TRBV20-1.

No cognate antigen is known for these TCRs. Prepared TCR beta cDNA libraries contained unique molecular identifiers. TCRdb re-called the PCR reads through MiXCR, storing one row per CDR3 protein. This sample has around 700,000 distinct CDR3 sequences, with 55% to 60% found just once. The source material was blood. These receptor sequences come from a girl aged 2-10 years with multiple sclerosis.

The rearrangement joins TRBV6-5 to TRBJ1-2; 7 bases are a match to TRBD1. CDR3 size: 13 residues. The trim removed 6 bases at V and 6 bases at J, leaving 7 bases unmatched. Germline loops: CDR1 MNHEY, CDR2 SVGAGI. The chain's CDR3 is CASSLQGWDGYTF. CDR3 coding DNA: TGTGCCAGCAGCCTACAGGGGTGGGATGGCTACACCTTC.

This chain connects TRBV6-5 to TRBJ1-2, with 7 nucleotides matching TRBD1. V was pared by 2 bases and J by 4 bases, with 4 bases of the junction left unmatched. Per the germline V gene, CDR1 is MNHEY and CDR2 is SVGAGI. The CDR3 is made up of 14 amino acids. The CDR3 spells CASSYGGQLYGYTF. CDR3 DNA: TGTGCCAGCAGTTACGGGGGACAGCTCTATGGCTACACCTTC.

The chain is built from TRBV7-2 and TRBJ2-1, with TRBD1 as a possible D gene (8 bases). CDR1 is SGHTA, CDR2 FQGNSA, per germline. The CDR3 consists of 14 residues. V was clipped by 4 bases and J by 6 bases, with 13 bases between them. The DNA for the CDR3 is TGTGCCAGCAGCTCTCACAGGGGGGGCAATGAGCAGTTCTTC. Translated: CASSSHRGGNEQFF. The whole variable domain, filled in from reference TRBV7-2 and TRBJ2-1, reads GAGVSQSPSNKVTEKGKDVELRCDPISGHTALYWYRQSLGQGLEFLIYFQGNSAPDKSGLPSDRFSAERTGGSVSTLTIQRTQQEDSAVYLCASSSHRGGNEQFFGPGTRLTVL.

The chain joins TRBV20-1 to TRBJ2-7; the match to TRBD2 covers 7 bases. CDR3 length equals 16 residues. Germline CDR1 is DFQATT and CDR2 is SNEGSKA (reference sequence). With 1 base clipped from V and 0 bases from J, the junction kept 9 bases outside the gene matches. The CDR3 sequence: CSARGPPSGPSYEQYF. The CDR3 coding sequence is TGCAGTGCTAGAGGGCCTCCTAGCGGTCCCTCCTACGAGCAGTACTTC.

The chain uses TRBV20-1 and TRBJ2-1; no clear D. The length of the CDR3 is 12 residues. The germline gives CDR1 DFQATT, CDR2 SNEGSKA (reference sequence). The germline V and J ends were trimmed by 4 bases and 6 bases, with 10 bases remaining between them. The CDR3 DNA follows: TGCAGTGCTACTGGCCCCTGCAATGAGCAGTTCTTC. Amino acid sequence: CSATGPCNEQFF.

This clonotype was counted only a few times. This sequence joins TRBV29-1 and TRBJ1-2; D ambiguous. Trimming left V 5 bases short and J 4 bases short, with 14 bases between. Germline V gene sequence: CDR1 SQVTM, CDR2 ANQGSEA. The CDR3 sequence is 13 residues long. Here the CDR3 DNA reads TGCAGCGTTCCGAGAGAAAGGATCTATGGCTACACCTTC. It is translated as CSVPRERIYGYTF. Variable domain in full (rest from reference TRBV29-1 and TRBJ1-2): SAVISQKPSRDICQRGTSLTIQCQVDSQVTMMFWYRQQPGQSLTLIATANQGSEATYESGFVIDKFPISRPNLTFSTLTVSNMSPEDSSIYLCSVPRERIYGYTFGSGTRLTVV.

The rearrangement joins TRBV4-1 to TRBJ2-3; 7 bases map to TRBD2. Germline CDR1 reads MGHRA; CDR2 reads YSYEKL. The CDR3 sequence is 17 residues long. After removal of 2 bases from V and 0 bases from J, the junction contained 8 bases not matched to a gene. The CDR3 coding sequence is TGCGCCAGCAGCCAACTCCCTAGCGGCACTAGCACAGATACGCAGTATTTT. This codes for CASSQLPSGTSTDTQYF.

This clonotype has just one count. V and J are TRBV9 and TRBJ2-1; TRBD2 aligns across 8 bases. The J call may be wrong; the DNA end is better matched by TRBJ2-7. The CDR3 totals 16 residues. Germline CDR1 SGDLS, CDR2 YYNGEE. CDR3 amino acids: CASSAHWAGGFNEQYF. In DNA, the CDR3 is TGTGCCAGCAGCGCCCACTGGGCGGGGGGTTTTAATGAGCAGTACTTC.

For the CDR3, the DNA is TGTGCCAGCAGCTTAGGGGCCGGGACAGGGTCGGCTGGGGCCAACGTCCTGACTTTC. It specifies CASSLGAGTGSAGANVLTF. The chain uses TRBV7-9 and TRBJ2-6, with 9 bases lining up with TRBD1. Trimming removed 1 base from V and 2 bases from J; junction bases left unmatched: 9. The germline gives CDR1 SEHNR, CDR2 FQNEAQ (reference sequence). The CDR3 is made up of 19 amino acids.

This clonotype was detected a few times. V and J are TRBV5-6 and TRBJ2-5, with D tentatively TRBD1 (5 bases). With 4 bases removed from V and 5 bases from J, the gap between germline ends came to 15 bases. Looked up from germline, CDR1 is SGHDT and CDR2 is YYEEEE. The CDR3 runs to 14 residues. CDR3 amino acids: CASSIPGYRETQYF. DNA of the CDR3: TGTGCCAGCAGCATCCCAGGGTATAGGGAGACCCAGTACTTC.

This clonotype was counted between two and nine times. The rearrangement uses TRBV7-2 and TRBJ2-1; TRBD2 is a possible D gene (6 bases). The V end was cut by 1 base, the J end by 0 bases, with 13 bases between. This CDR3 contains 17 residues. The germline V gene has CDR1 SGHTA and CDR2 FQGNSA. CDR3 sequence reads: CASSLEAGPSSYNEQFF. The CDR3 coding sequence is TGTGCCAGCAGCTTAGAGGCGGGACCCAGCTCCTACAATGAGCAGTTCTTC.

V and J are TRBV4-3 and TRBJ1-2; possibly TRBD1 for D (5 bases). There are 12 residues in the CDR3. The ends were cut back, 3 bases at V and 8 bases at J, with 10 bases in the middle. Germline V gene data show CDR1 as LGHNA and CDR2 as YSLEER. The CDR3 sequence: CASSHGTVGYTF. The CDR3 DNA follows: TGCGCCAGCAGCCACGGGACGGTCGGCTACACCTTC.

V usage is TRBV5-1 and J usage is TRBJ2-5; 8 nucleotides line up with TRBD2. The germline CDR1 and CDR2 sequences are SGHRS and YFSETQ. The V gene end was trimmed by 1 base and the J gene end by 4 bases; junction bases not matched to a gene: 6. The CDR3 totals 15 residues. DNA for the CDR3: TGCGCCAGCAGCTTGCAGGCGGGAGGCAGAGAGACCCAGTACTTC. Encoded protein: CASSLQAGGRETQYF.

The chain couples TRBV29-1 to TRBJ1-4; D ambiguous. There are 13 residues in the CDR3. V lost 4 bases and J lost 5, with 11 bases in between. CDR1 SQVTM and CDR2 ANQGSEA come from the germline V gene. CDR3 DNA sequence: TGCAGCGTTGGCACAGTCGAGAATGAAAAACTGTTTTTT. Translating gives CSVGTVENEKLFF. The whole variable domain, filled in from reference TRBV29-1 and TRBJ1-4, reads SAVISQKPSRDICQRGTSLTIQCQVDSQVTMMFWYRQQPGQSLTLIATANQGSEATYESGFVIDKFPISRPNLTFSTLTVSNMSPEDSSIYLCSVGTVENEKLFFGSGTQLSVL.

The chain links TRBV10-3 to TRBJ2-1; 12 bases are shared with TRBD1. Germline V lookup: CDR1 ENHRY, CDR2 SYGVKD. V trimming: 7 bases; J trimming: 7 bases; junction bases outside the gene matches: 8. The CDR3 runs 15 residues. The CDR3 sequence: CAIMAGTGGTNEQFF. CDR3 nucleotide sequence: TGTGCCATCATGGCCGGGACAGGGGGCACGAATGAGCAGTTCTTC.

The V and J genes are TRBV3-1 and TRBJ1-2; no definite D call. The V gene's germline CDR1 is LGHDT and CDR2 YNNKEL (reference sequence). V was cut by 2 bases and J by 6 bases, with 10 bases left in between. The CDR3 has 13 residues. CDR3 amino acids: CASSQLQGDGYTF. The CDR3 DNA reads TGTGCCAGCAGCCAATTACAAGGAGATGGCTACACCTTC.

The J gene is TRBJ2-5, the V gene TRBV5-5, with 7 bases lining up with TRBD1. The ends lost 6 bases at V and 3 bases at J; junction bases unmatched: 8. Germline V gene lookup returns CDR1 SGHKS and CDR2 YYEKEE (reference sequence). The CDR3 is 14 residues long. The CDR3 loop is CASNLGTEKETQYF. The CDR3 bases are TGTGCCAGCAACCTCGGGACAGAGAAAGAGACCCAGTACTTC.

This CDR3 reads CASSPGTGWYEQYF. Here the CDR3 DNA reads TGTGCCAGCAGTCCTGGGACAGGGTGGTACGAGCAGTACTTC. The rearrangement links TRBV6-5 to TRBJ2-7; 9 bases match TRBD1. The CDR3 loop spans 14 amino acids. Germline values: CDR1 MNHEY, CDR2 SVGAGI. The junction had 6 bases not matched to a gene; V was cut back by 5 bases and J by 4 bases.

This chain joins TRBV6-5 and TRBJ2-3; 13 positions match TRBD2. CDR3 length: 15 residues. In germline, CDR1 is MNHEY, CDR2 SVGAGI. CDR3 nucleotides: TGTGCTTCGAGGACTAGCGGGAGTCGCGCAGATACGCAGTATTTT. Translating gives CASRTSGSRADTQYF.

The chain is built from TRBV3-1 and TRBJ2-7; maybe TRBD2 (6 bases). The J call could be wrong; TRBJ2-5 is a better fit for the DNA end. Germline CDR1 LGHDT, CDR2 YNNKEL (reference sequence). There are 17 residues in the CDR3. The CDR3: CASSHPLGREDWETQYF. The CDR3 bases are TGTGCCAGCAGCCACCCCTTAGGCAGGGAGGATTGGGAGACCCAGTACTTC.

V gene TRBV2 combines with J gene TRBJ2-1, with D tentatively TRBD2 (6 bases). V was clipped by 8 bases and J by 0 bases, with 17 bases between them. This CDR3 comprises 16 residues. Germline assignment: CDR1 SNHLY and CDR2 FYNNEI. In DNA, the CDR3 is TGTGCCAGCTTTGTGGGGGTGGGAGGCTCCTACAATGAGCAGTTCTTC. Its translation: CASFVGVGGSYNEQFF.

This chain joins TRBV12-3 or TRBV12-4 and TRBJ1-4; 10 nucleotides line up with TRBD1. Trimming took 4 bases from V and 0 from J; bases not matched to a gene: 5. The CDR3 spans 17 residues. CDR3 residues: CASSWTGTGATNEKLFF. The CDR3 DNA is TGTGCCAGCAGTTGGACCGGGACAGGGGCAACTAATGAAAAACTGTTTTTT.

The V gene is TRBV10-3, the J gene TRBJ2-4; 7 bases are shared with TRBD2. Germline loops: CDR1 ENHRY, CDR2 SYGVKD. Germline trimming cut 2 bases from V and 7 bases from J; bases unmatched to any gene: 2. The CDR3 length is 13 residues. The CDR3 spells CAISEETSNIQYF. The CDR3 bases are TGTGCCATCAGTGAGGAGACTAGCAACATTCAGTACTTC.

The chain couples TRBV21-1 to TRBJ2-4; TRBD1, the D gene given by the table, was not confirmed from the DNA. TRBV21-1 is deemed a pseudogene. This CDR3 has 14 residues. CDR3 residues: CASSKSGGSNIQYF. The CDR3 DNA is TGTGCCAGCAGCAAATCGGGGGGCTCTAACATTCAGTACTTC.

The CDR3 loop is CASSYSSNENTEAFF. The CDR3 coding sequence is TGTGCCAGCAGTTACTCATCGAACGAGAACACTGAAGCTTTCTTT. The rearrangement uses TRBV6-5 and TRBJ1-1, with D unclear. Trimming shortened V by 0 bases and J by 1 base, and 9 bases separated the two germline ends. Germline CDR1 and CDR2: MNHEY and SVGAGI. The CDR3 is made up of 15 amino acids.

This clonotype was seen a few times. V usage is TRBV12-3 or TRBV12-4 and J usage is TRBJ1-5; D might be TRBD1 (5 bases). Trimming left V 6 bases short and J 3 bases short, with 15 bases between. The CDR3 is 15 amino acids. The CDR3 DNA follows: TGTGCCAGCAGCTCCGGGGGGGGGATCAATCAGCCCCAGCATTTT. Protein product: CASSSGGGINQPQHF.

The chain couples TRBV7-8 to TRBJ2-3; 8 bases match TRBD1. The CDR3 extends over 16 amino acids. From germline, CDR1 is SGHVS and CDR2 FQNEAQ. Trimming at V came to 4 bases and at J to 0 bases, leaving 6 bases not matched to a gene. CDR3 residues: CASSSTTGASTDTQYF. The CDR3 DNA is TGTGCCAGCAGCTCCACGACAGGGGCTAGCACAGATACGCAGTATTTT.

With respect to this clonotype: A junction boundary mismatches the germline segment, possibly from a read error. The chain combines TRBV4-2 with TRBJ2-1, with no clear D. CDR3 length: 13 amino acids. The V gene's germline CDR1 is LGHNA and CDR2 YNFKEQ. CDR3 in amino acids: CAGSPVYRNEQFF. As DNA, the CDR3 is TGTGCCGGCAGCCCGGTCTACCGCAATGAGCAGTTCTTC.

The chain employs TRBV7-9 and TRBJ2-7; the D is unclear. With 1 base removed from V and 1 base from J, the gap between germline ends came to 14 bases. Per the germline V gene, CDR1 is SEHNR and CDR2 is FQNEAQ (reference sequence). The CDR3 contains 16 residues. CDR3 sequence: CASSLGGSPVSYEQYF. The CDR3 DNA is TGTGCCAGCAGCTTAGGCGGCTCACCCGTATCCTACGAGCAGTACTTC.

This chain links TRBV7-9 with TRBJ2-1, with D unclear. Germline CDR1 SEHNR, CDR2 FQNEAQ (reference sequence). CDR3 size: 15 residues. V lost 5 bases and J lost 6, with 17 bases in between. The CDR3 region has the DNA TGTGCCAGCAGCGGGTTTCAGCAGACGTTCAATGAGCAGTTCTTC. Its translation is CASSGFQQTFNEQFF.